The rows below give T cell receptor beta chains drawn from one sample of a study of blood T cell repertoires in COVID-19. Libraries were prepared by immunoSEQ multiplex PCR; TCRdb keeps only in-frame clonotypes and omits some of them. Of around 57,000 clones detected, roughly nine tenths appear once; the ten largest clones hold around 3.9%. The sequencing input was peripheral blood. The receptors were gathered from a man between 50 and 59 years old with acute or convalescent COVID-19. The CDR3 runs from the conserved cysteine through the conserved F or W. Each record gives: J gene, D gene, CDR3 length, clone size, V gene, CDR3 DNA, CDR3 protein. The D gene is left open where the match is weak. Clone size is shown for a subset of rows, as once, few, many or a class of expanded clone.

>TRBJ1-2|TRBD1|17|NA|TRBV7-2
TGTGCCAGCAGCTTAGCCCCTTTCGGACAGGGTAACTATGGCTACACCTTC
CASSLAPFGQGNYGYTF
>TRBJ1-5|NA|15|few|TRBV28
TGTGCCAGCAGTTTACGGCGGGTGGGGAATCAGCCCCAGCATTTT
CASSLRRVGNQPQHF
>TRBJ2-3|NA|14|NA|TRBV7-2
TGTGCCAGCAGCTTTGGGGGGAGCACAGATACGCAGTATTTT
CASSFGGSTDTQYF
>TRBJ2-5|NA|13|NA|TRBV4-1
TGCGCCAGCAGCCAAGACAGCCAAGAGACCCAGTACTTC
CASSQDSQETQYF
>TRBJ2-1|NA|16|NA|TRBV19
TGTGCCAGTACCAGCCGGGATAGTAGCTCCTACAATGAGCAGTTCTTC
CASTSRDSSSYNEQFF
>TRBJ2-7|TRBD2|16|NA|TRBV27
TGTGCCAGCAGCCCCCAAAGAGGGAGCGGGACCGGAAGGGAGTACTTC
CASSPQRGSGTGREYF
>TRBJ2-2|NA|15|NA|TRBV7-8
TGTGCCAGCAGCTTAGTGGACATCAACACCGGGGAGCTGTTTTTT
CASSLVDINTGELFF
>TRBJ1-1|NA|11|NA|TRBV30
TGTGCCTGGAGTGACAGGGATGAAGCTTTCTTT
CAWSDRDEAFF
>TRBJ2-4|TRBD2|14|NA|TRBV29-1
TGCAGCGGAGGACTAGTAATAGCCAAAAACATTCAGTACTTC
CSGGLVIAKNIQYF
>TRBJ1-1|NA|16|NA|TRBV27
TGTGCCAGCAGTACAATCCCCCCACCTTTGAACACTGAAGCTTTCTTT
CASSTIPPPLNTEAFF
>TRBJ1-1|TRBD1|17|NA|TRBV5-6
TGTGCCAGCAGCTTGGGGGCCGGGACAGGGAAGAACACTGAAGCTTTCTTT
CASSLGAGTGKNTEAFF
>TRBJ2-1|TRBD2|16|NA|TRBV4-1
TGCGCCAGCAGCCAGGGGCCGGCTAGCGGGAGCAATGAGCAGTTCTTC
CASSQGPASGSNEQFF
>TRBJ2-7|NA|14|NA|TRBV6-2/TRBV6-3
TGTGCCAGCAGTTATAGGCAGGGAACCTACGAGCAGTACTTC
CASSYRQGTYEQYF
>TRBJ2-7|NA|13|NA|TRBV7-9
TGTGCCAGCAGCACCCGGACAGCCTACGAGCAGTACTTC
CASSTRTAYEQYF
>TRBJ2-7|NA|15|NA|TRBV5-1
TGCGCCAGCAGCTTGGAGGGACATGGGACCTACGAGCAGTACTTC
CASSLEGHGTYEQYF
>TRBJ2-5|NA|13|NA|TRBV12-3/TRBV12-4
TGTGCCAGCAGAGCCCAAGTCCCGGAGACCCAGTACTTC
CASRAQVPETQYF
>TRBJ2-1|NA|15|NA|TRBV27
TGTGCCAGCAGATTATGGGCCCTCACCTACAATGAGCAGTTCTTC
CASRLWALTYNEQFF
>TRBJ2-7|TRBD2|17|NA|TRBV5-1
TGCGCCAGCAGCCCCCCCCGGGGGGGGGCGTATGCCTACGAGCAGTACTTC
CASSPPRGGAYAYEQYF
>TRBJ1-5|NA|15|NA|TRBV27
TGTGCCAGCAGTTCACAGGGCTGGTCGAATCAGCCCCAGCATTTT
CASSSQGWSNQPQHF
>TRBJ1-2|TRBD1|13|NA|TRBV6-4
TGTGCCAGCAGTCGGACAGGAGGGTATGGCTACACCTTC
CASSRTGGYGYTF
>TRBJ2-1|TRBD1|13|few|TRBV2
TGTGCCAGCACCCCCGGACAGGTTTTATGGCAGTTCTTC
CASTPGQVLWQFF
>TRBJ1-5|NA|18|NA|TRBV25-1
TGTGCCAGCAGTGACTCGCGCTGGGTCTCCGGGTCCAATCAGCCCCAGCATTTT
CASSDSRWVSGSNQPQHF
>TRBJ2-1|TRBD2|18|NA|TRBV7-2
TGTGCCAGCAGCTCTTCGCCGGGGGCTAGCGGGAGGGTCAATGAGCAGTTCTTC
CASSSSPGASGRVNEQFF
>TRBJ2-7|NA|15|NA|TRBV11-2
TGTGCCAGCAGCTTAGCAGGCTACCTCTCCTACGAGCAGTACTTC
CASSLAGYLSYEQYF
>TRBJ1-2|NA|17|few|TRBV27
TGTGCCAGCAGTTTAGATCTTACGACAGCACCCATCTATGGCTACACCTTC
CASSLDLTTAPIYGYTF
>TRBJ2-7|NA|12|NA|TRBV29-1
TGCAGCGCCGGTACTACCATCTACGAGCAGTACTTC
CSAGTTIYEQYF
>TRBJ1-6|NA|17|NA|TRBV12-2
TGTGCAAGTCGCTTAACGACTGGACAGAATAGGAATTCACCCCTCCACTTT
CASRLTTGQNRNSPLHF
>TRBJ2-5|NA|18|once|TRBV21-1
TGTGCCAGCAGCAAAGGTGGGGTGGGACAGGGAAAAGAGGAGACCCAGTACTTC
CASSKGGVGQGKEETQYF